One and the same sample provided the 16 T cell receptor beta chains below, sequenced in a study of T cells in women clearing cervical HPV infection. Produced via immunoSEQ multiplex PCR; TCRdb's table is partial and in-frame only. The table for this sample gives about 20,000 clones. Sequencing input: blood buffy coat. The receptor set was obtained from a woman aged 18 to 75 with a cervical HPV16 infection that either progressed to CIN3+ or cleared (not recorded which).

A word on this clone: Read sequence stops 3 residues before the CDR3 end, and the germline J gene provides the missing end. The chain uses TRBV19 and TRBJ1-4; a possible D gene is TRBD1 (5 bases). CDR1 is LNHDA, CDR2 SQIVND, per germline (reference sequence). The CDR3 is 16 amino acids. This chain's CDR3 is CASSPTGPRSGSPLFF. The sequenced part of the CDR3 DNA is TGTGCCAGTAGTCCCACCGGGCCCCGTTCAGGGTCACCA.

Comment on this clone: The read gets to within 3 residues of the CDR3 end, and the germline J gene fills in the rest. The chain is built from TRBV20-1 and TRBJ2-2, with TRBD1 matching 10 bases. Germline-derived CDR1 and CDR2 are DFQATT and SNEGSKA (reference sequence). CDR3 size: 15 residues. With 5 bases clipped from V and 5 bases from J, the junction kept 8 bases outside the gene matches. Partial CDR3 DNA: TGCAGTGCTCGAAAGCCGGGACAGGGGACCGGGGAG. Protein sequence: CSARKPGQGTGE. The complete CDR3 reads CSARKPGQGTGELFF.

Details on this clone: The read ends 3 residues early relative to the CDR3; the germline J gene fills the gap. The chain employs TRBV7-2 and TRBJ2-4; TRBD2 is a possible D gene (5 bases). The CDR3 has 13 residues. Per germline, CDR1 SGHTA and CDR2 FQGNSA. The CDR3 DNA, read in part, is TGTGCCAGCAGCTTAGCACAGCTACGGGGT. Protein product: CASSLAQLRG. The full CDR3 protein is CASSLAQLRGQYF.

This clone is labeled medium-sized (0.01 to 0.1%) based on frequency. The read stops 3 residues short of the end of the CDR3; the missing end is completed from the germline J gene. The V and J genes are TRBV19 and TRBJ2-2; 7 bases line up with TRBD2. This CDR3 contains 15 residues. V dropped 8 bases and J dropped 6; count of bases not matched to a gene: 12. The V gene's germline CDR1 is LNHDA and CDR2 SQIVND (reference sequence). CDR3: CASSPSGLWAGELFF. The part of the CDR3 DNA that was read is TGTGCCAGTTCCCCTAGCGGCTTGTGGGCCGGGGAG.

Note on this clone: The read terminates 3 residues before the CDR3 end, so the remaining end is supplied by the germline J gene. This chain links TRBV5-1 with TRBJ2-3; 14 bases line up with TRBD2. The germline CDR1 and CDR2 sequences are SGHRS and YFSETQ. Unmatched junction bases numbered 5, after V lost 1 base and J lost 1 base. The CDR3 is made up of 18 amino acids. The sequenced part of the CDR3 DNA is TGCGCCAGCAGCTTGCGACTAGCGGGAGGGCCCGGCACAGATACG. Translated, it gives CASSLRLAGGPGTDT. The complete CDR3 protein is CASSLRLAGGPGTDTQYF.

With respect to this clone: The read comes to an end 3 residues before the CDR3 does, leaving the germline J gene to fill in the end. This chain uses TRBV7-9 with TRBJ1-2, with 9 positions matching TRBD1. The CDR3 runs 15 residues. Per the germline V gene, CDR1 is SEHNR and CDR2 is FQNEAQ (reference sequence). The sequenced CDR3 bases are TGTGCCAGCAGCTTAGACGGGACAGGGCCAGATACC. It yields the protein CASSLDGTGPDT. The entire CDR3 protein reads CASSLDGTGPDTYTF.

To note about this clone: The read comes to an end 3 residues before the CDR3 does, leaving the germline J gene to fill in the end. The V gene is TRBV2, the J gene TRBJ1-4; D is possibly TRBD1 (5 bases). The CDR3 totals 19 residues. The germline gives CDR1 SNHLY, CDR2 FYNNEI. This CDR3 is CASSVLGGRSPPGANVLFF. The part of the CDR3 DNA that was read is TGTGCCAGCAGTGTCCTCGGCGGCAGGAGCCCTCCTGGGGCCAACGTA.

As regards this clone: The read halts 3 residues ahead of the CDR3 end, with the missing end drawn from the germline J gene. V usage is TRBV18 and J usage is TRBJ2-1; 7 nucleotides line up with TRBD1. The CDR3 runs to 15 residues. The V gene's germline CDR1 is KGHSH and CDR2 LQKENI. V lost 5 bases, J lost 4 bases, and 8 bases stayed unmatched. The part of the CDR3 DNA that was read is TGTGCCAGCTCAATTGGACAGGTTTCTTACAATGAG. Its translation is CASSIGQVSYNE. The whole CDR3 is CASSIGQVSYNEQFF.

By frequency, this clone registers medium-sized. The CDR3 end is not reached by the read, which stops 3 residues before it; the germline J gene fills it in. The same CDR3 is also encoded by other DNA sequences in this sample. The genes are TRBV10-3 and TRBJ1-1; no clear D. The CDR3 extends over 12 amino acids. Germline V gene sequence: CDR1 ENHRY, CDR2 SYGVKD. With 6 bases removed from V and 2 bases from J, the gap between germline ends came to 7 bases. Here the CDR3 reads CAIRRGNTEAFF. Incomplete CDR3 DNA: TGTGCCATCAGACGAGGTAACACTGAA.

Partial CDR3 DNA: TGCAGTGCTAGAGGGGGCGAAAGATCTGGGTACGAG. Protein product: CSARGGERSGYE. The CDR3 in its entirety is CSARGGERSGYEQYF. The V call is TRBV20-1, the J call TRBJ2-7; maybe TRBD1 (5 bases). The DNA ends 3 residues before the CDR3 does, and the rest of the CDR3 is filled in from the germline J gene. V was shortened by 1 base and J by 4 bases, with 17 bases between the two germline ends. Germline assignment: CDR1 DFQATT and CDR2 SNEGSKA (reference sequence). This CDR3 is built from 15 residues.

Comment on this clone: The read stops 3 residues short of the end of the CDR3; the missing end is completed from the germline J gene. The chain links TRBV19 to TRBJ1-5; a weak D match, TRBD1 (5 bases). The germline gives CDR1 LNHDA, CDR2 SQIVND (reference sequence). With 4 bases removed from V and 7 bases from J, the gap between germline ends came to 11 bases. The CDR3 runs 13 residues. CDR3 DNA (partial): TGTGCCAGTAGTAATGGGGGGAGCCAGCCC. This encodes CASSNGGSQP. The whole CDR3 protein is CASSNGGSQPQHF.

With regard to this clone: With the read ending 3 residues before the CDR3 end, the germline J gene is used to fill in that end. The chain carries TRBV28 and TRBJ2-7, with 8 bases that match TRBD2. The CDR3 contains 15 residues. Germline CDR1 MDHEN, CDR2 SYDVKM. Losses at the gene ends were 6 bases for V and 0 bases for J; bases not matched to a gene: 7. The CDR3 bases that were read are TGTGCCAGCAGACCAGGCGGGGGGAGCTCCTACGAG. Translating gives CASRPGGGSSYE. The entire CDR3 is CASRPGGGSSYEQYF.

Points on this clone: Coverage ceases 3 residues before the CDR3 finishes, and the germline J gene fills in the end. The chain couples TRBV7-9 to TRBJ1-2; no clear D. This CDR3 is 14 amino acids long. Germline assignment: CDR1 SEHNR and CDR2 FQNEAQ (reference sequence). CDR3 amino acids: CASSLDPPGYTYTF. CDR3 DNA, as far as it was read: TGTGCCAGCAGCTTGGACCCTCCGGGGTATACC.

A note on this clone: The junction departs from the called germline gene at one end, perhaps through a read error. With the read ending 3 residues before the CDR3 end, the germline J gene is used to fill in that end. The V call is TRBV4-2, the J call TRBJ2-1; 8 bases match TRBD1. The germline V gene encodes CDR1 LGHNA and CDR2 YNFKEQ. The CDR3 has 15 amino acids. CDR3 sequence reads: CASSRRQGLVYEQFF. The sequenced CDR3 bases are TGCGCCAGCAGCCGGAGACAGGGGCTAGTCTATGAG.

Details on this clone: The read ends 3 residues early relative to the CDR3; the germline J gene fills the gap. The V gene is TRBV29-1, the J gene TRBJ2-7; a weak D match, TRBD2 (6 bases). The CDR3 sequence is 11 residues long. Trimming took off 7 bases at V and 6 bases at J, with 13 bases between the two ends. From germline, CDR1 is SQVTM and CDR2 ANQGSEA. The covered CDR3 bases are TGCAGCGCCGAAAGGGACTCCGAG. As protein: CSAERDSE. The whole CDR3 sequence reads CSAERDSEQYF.

The CDR3 region is CASRRTSGGEGNEQFF. Partial CDR3 DNA: TGTGCCAGCAGGAGGACTAGCGGGGGGGAGGGCAATGAG. The rearrangement uses TRBV7-3 and TRBJ2-1; TRBD2 matches at 15 bases. The read ends 3 residues early relative to the CDR3; the germline J gene fills the gap. J was trimmed by 6 bases and V by 6 bases; bases with no gene match: 6. In germline, CDR1 is SGHTA, CDR2 FQGTGA. The CDR3 is 16 amino acids. Looking up the rest from reference TRBV7-3 and TRBJ2-1 gives the full variable domain: GAGVSQTPSNKVTEKGKYVELRCDPISGHTALYWYRQSLGQGPEFLIYFQGTGAADDSGLPNDRFFAVRPEGSVSTLKIQRTERGDSAVYLCASRRTSGGEGNEQFFGPGTRLTVL.